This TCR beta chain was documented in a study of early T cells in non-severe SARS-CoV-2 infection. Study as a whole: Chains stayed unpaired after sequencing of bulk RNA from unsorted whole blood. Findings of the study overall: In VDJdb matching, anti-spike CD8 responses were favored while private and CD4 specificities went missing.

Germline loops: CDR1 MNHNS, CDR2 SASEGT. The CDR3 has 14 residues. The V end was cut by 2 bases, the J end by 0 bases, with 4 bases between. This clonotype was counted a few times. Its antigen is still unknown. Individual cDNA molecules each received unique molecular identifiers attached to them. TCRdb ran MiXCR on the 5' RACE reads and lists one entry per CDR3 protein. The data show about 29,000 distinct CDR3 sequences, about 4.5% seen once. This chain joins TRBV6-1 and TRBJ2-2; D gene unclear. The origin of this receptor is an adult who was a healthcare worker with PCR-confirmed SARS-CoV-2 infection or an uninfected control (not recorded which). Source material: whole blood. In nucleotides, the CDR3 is TGTGCCAGCAGTGAACGGCCGAACACCGGGGAGCTGTTTTTT. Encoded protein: CASSERPNTGELFF.